This entry describes one T cell receptor beta chain. Its antigen is undetermined. Clones were sequenced by immunoSEQ multiplex PCR, and TCRdb holds only the in-frame ones, with some missing. This table has about 91,000 clones, around 84% appearing once. The source of the sample is a study of OX40 agonist ivuxolimab in advanced cancers. Findings of the study overall: Clonal expansion among partial responders at 0.1-3.0 mg/kg ranked near the lowest.

The V gene's germline CDR1 is LNHNV and CDR2 YYDKDF (reference sequence). This CDR3 has 16 amino acids. Losses at the gene ends were 7 bases for V and 2 bases for J; bases not matched to a gene: 11. Source: CD4+ or CD8+ T cells sorted from blood, taken in a trial of the OX40 agonist ivuxolimab. The V and J genes are TRBV15 and TRBJ2-4; 7 nucleotides align to TRBD2. The TCR was taken from an adult with an advanced solid tumor such as melanoma, head and neck, liver or kidney cancer. In DNA, the CDR3 is TGTGCCACCACCCCGTGGGGAGGGGAGTCCAAAAACATTCAGTACTTC. Encoded protein: CATTPWGGESKNIQYF.